These 15 T cell receptor beta chains were all obtained from the same sample, sequenced in a study of cytomegalovirus exposure and HLA in healthy donors. PCR employed 60 Vbeta and 13 Jbeta primers. Data came from immunoSEQ multiplex PCR; TCRdb stores just in-frame clones and leaves some out. The table has about 140,000 clones, roughly 78% seen once. The sequencing sample was made of PBMCs. The receptors shown here come from a man aged 18 to 29 in good health and CMV-seropositive.

On this clone: Compared with germline, one end of the junction differs, possibly owing to a read error. This chain joins TRBV7-9 and TRBJ2-1, with unresolved D. CDR1 is SEHNR, CDR2 FQNEAQ, per germline (reference sequence). The CDR3 is made up of 15 amino acids. The chain's CDR3 is CSSSHFPDTIDEQFF. The CDR3 DNA sequence: TGTTCCAGCAGCCACTTCCCAGACACGATCGATGAGCAGTTCTTC.

The V and J genes are TRBV18 and TRBJ1-1; D might be TRBD1 (6 bases). Trimming stripped 3 bases from V and 2 bases from J, with 16 bases between. The CDR3 contains 16 residues. Per germline, CDR1 KGHSH and CDR2 LQKENI. As DNA, the CDR3 is TGTGCCAGCTCACCGGGGGGGCGCGGGACAAACACTGAAGCTTTCTTT. It translates to CASSPGGRGTNTEAFF.

The chain employs TRBV4-1 and TRBJ2-2; D is perhaps TRBD2 (6 bases). Trimming removed 0 bases at V and 6 bases at J, with 14 bases between. The V gene's germline CDR1 is MGHRA and CDR2 YSYEKL. The CDR3 is made up of 16 amino acids. The DNA of the CDR3 is TGCGCCAGCAGCCAAGATGGGGGACTCCCGGCCGGGGAGCTGTTTTTT. This encodes CASSQDGGLPAGELFF.

V usage is TRBV28 and J usage is TRBJ1-6, with 9 bases aligning to TRBD1. The CDR3 consists of 15 residues. Looked up from germline, CDR1 is MDHEN and CDR2 is SYDVKM. Trimming took 6 bases from V and 8 from J; bases not matched to a gene: 8. DNA of the CDR3: TGTGCCAGCAGGTACCGGGACAGGGCCGATTCACCCCTCCACTTT. This gives the protein CASRYRDRADSPLHF.

The chain joins TRBV5-8 to TRBJ2-3, with D perhaps matching TRBD1 (5 bases). V lost 0 bases to trimming and J lost 0 bases, with 14 bases between them. CDR1 and CDR2 from the germline V gene are SGHTS and YDEGEE. The CDR3 is made up of 17 amino acids. CDR3 region: CASSLGVQVSSTDTQYF. As DNA, the CDR3 is TGTGCCAGCAGCTTGGGGGTACAGGTATCTAGCACAGATACGCAGTATTTT. The full variable domain, completed using reference TRBV5-8 and TRBJ2-3, is EAGVTQSPTHLIKTRGQQATLRCSPISGHTSVYWYQQALGLGLQFLLWYDEGEERNRGNFPPRFSGRQFPNYSSELNVNALELEDSALYLCASSLGVQVSSTDTQYFGPGTRLTVL.

The chain uses TRBV5-1 and TRBJ2-5, with a tentative D call TRBD1 (5 bases). The CDR3 loop spans 14 amino acids. V was trimmed by 0 bases and J by 5 bases, leaving 11 bases between them. The V gene's germline CDR1 is SGHRS and CDR2 YFSETQ. The CDR3 coding sequence is TGCGCCAGCAGCTTGGATCAGGGTTGGGAGACCCAGTACTTC. Translated, it gives CASSLDQGWETQYF. The full variable domain, in which reference TRBV5-1 and TRBJ2-5 provide the parts outside the CDR3, is KAGVTQTPRYLIKTRGQQVTLSCSPISGHRSVSWYQQTPGQGLQFLFEYFSETQRNKGNFPGRFSGRQFSNSRSEMNVSTLELGDSALYLCASSLDQGWETQYFGPGTRLLVL.

The chain carries TRBV27 and TRBJ2-4; D might be TRBD1 (5 bases). Trimming cost V 5 bases and J 1 base, with 21 bases left between them. Germline assignment: CDR1 MNHEY and CDR2 SMNVEV (reference sequence). CDR3 length equals 18 residues. CDR3 amino acids: CASSLGLTKGRAKNIQYF. The CDR3 DNA sequence: TGTGCCAGCAGTCTCGGGCTGACGAAGGGGCGTGCCAAAAACATTCAGTACTTC.

This rearrangement joins TRBV5-1 to TRBJ2-7, with 11 nucleotides matching TRBD2. J was trimmed by 2 bases and V by 1 base; bases with no gene match: 8. The CDR3 has 17 amino acids. Germline V gives CDR1 SGHRS, CDR2 YFSETQ. CDR3 sequence reads: CASSLSIGLAGAYEQYF. In nucleotides, the CDR3 is TGCGCCAGCAGCTTGAGCATCGGACTAGCGGGTGCCTACGAGCAGTACTTC.

This chain links TRBV6-1 with TRBJ2-5; a weak D match, TRBD1 (6 bases). Trimming took off 4 bases at V and 4 bases at J, with 16 bases between the two ends. Germline V gene lookup returns CDR1 MNHNS and CDR2 SASEGT. The CDR3 is 15 amino acids. The CDR3 is CASSGQALKGETQYF. CDR3 in DNA: TGTGCCAGCAGTGGACAGGCCCTTAAAGGAGAGACCCAGTACTTC.

The chain links TRBV5-1 to TRBJ2-7, with D tentatively TRBD1 (6 bases). The germline CDR1 and CDR2 sequences are SGHRS and YFSETQ. The CDR3 is 14 residues long. The V end was cut by 0 bases, the J end by 3 bases, with 10 bases between. This CDR3 is CASSLGDNFYEQYF. In DNA, the CDR3 is TGCGCCAGCAGCTTGGGGGACAACTTCTACGAGCAGTACTTC.

The chain links TRBV5-1 to TRBJ2-7, with D perhaps matching TRBD2 (6 bases). V was pared by 2 bases and J by 5 bases, with 14 bases between. Looked up from germline, CDR1 is SGHRS and CDR2 is YFSETQ. This CDR3 is built from 14 residues. This CDR3 is CASSFAGNPDEQYF. CDR3 in DNA: TGCGCCAGCAGCTTTGCGGGAAATCCCGACGAGCAGTACTTC. The variable domain in full, with the rest retrieved from reference TRBV5-1 and TRBJ2-7, is KAGVTQTPRYLIKTRGQQVTLSCSPISGHRSVSWYQQTPGQGLQFLFEYFSETQRNKGNFPGRFSGRQFSNSRSEMNVSTLELGDSALYLCASSFAGNPDEQYFGPGTRLTVT.

The chain is built from TRBV6-4 and TRBJ2-2; 8 positions match TRBD1. The junction had 7 bases not matched to a gene; V was cut back by 7 bases and J by 3 bases. Per germline, CDR1 MRHNA and CDR2 SNTAGT. The CDR3 spans 15 residues. The DNA of the CDR3 is TGTGCCAGCATTAAATCAGGGGGCGACACCGGGGAGCTGTTTTTT. It specifies CASIKSGGDTGELFF.

The CDR3 reads CASSQLRQGGGEQYF. The CDR3 bases are TGTGCCAGCAGCCAATTAAGACAGGGCGGCGGCGAGCAGTACTTC. The V call is TRBV16, the J call TRBJ2-7; 7 nucleotides match TRBD1. Per the germline V gene, CDR1 is KGHSY and CDR2 is FQNENV. V shed 1 base, J shed 6 bases, and the junction held 9 bases outside the gene matches. This CDR3 comprises 15 residues.

The chain has TRBV6-1 and TRBJ1-5; D is undetermined. Germline V gives CDR1 MNHNS, CDR2 SASEGT. There are 15 residues in the CDR3. The V end lost 3 bases, the J end lost 0 bases, and 9 bases lay between the germline ends. CDR3 amino acids: CASSESGYSNQPQHF. CDR3 in DNA: TGTGCCAGCAGTGAGTCCGGGTATAGCAATCAGCCCCAGCATTTT.

V and J are TRBV6-5 and TRBJ2-1, with TRBD1 matching 10 bases. The CDR3 loop spans 14 amino acids. V lost 2 bases, J lost 8 bases, and 3 bases stayed unmatched. Germline V gene sequence: CDR1 MNHEY, CDR2 SVGAGI. CDR3 in DNA: TGTGCCAGCAGTTACGACAGGGGGCTCGATGAGCAGTTCTTC. Amino acids: CASSYDRGLDEQFF.